The rows below give T cell receptor beta chains drawn from one sample of a study of blood T cell repertoires in COVID-19. Repertoires were generated with immunoSEQ multiplex PCR, while TCRdb's copy carries only in-frame clones and drops some. The sample lists about 240,000 clones; approximately 83% were seen once. The source material was PBMCs or T cells enriched from blood (not recorded which). All receptors derive from a woman in her forties who had been exposed to COVID-19. Both conserved end residues are part of each CDR3. A D gene is named only where the DNA matches it firmly. Clone size is given for some rows only: seen once, a few or many times, or a class if the clone is expanded.

CDR3 | DNA | size | V | D | J
CASSQDGGAFF | TGTGCCAGCAGCCAAGATGGAGGGGCCTTCTTT | NA | TRBV3-1/TRBV3-2 | NA | TRBJ1-1
CASRSPVLTPTYGYTF | TGTGCCAGTAGATCCCCCGTACTGACTCCTACCTATGGCTACACCTTC | NA | TRBV19 | NA | TRBJ1-2
CASSRQMRDEQYF | TGTGCCAGCAGCCGCCAAATGAGGGACGAGCAGTACTTC | NA | TRBV7-3 | NA | TRBJ2-7
CASSPMTGDTEAFF | TGTGCCAGCAGTCCAATGACAGGGGACACTGAAGCTTTCTTT | NA | TRBV6-5 | TRBD1 | TRBJ1-1
CTSSQGGPGLEPYEQYF | TGCACCAGCAGCCAGGGTGGTCCGGGACTAGAACCCTACGAGCAGTACTTC | NA | TRBV1 | NA | TRBJ2-7
CASSSRTSGGGTDTQYF | TGTGCCAGCAGCTCCCGGACTAGCGGGGGGGGCACAGATACGCAGTATTTT | NA | TRBV9 | TRBD2 | TRBJ2-3
CASSLKGLTNYGYTF | TGTGCTAGCAGCCTAAAGGGACTGACTAACTATGGCTACACCTTC | NA | TRBV7-7 | NA | TRBJ1-2
CASSLATVNNEQFF | TGTGCCAGCAGCTTAGCGACAGTAAACAATGAGCAGTTCTTC | NA | TRBV7-6 | NA | TRBJ2-1
CASSPGTSGGSIRTETQYF | TGTGCCAGCAGCCCCGGGACTAGCGGGGGCTCAATAAGAACGGAGACCCAGTACTTC | NA | TRBV5-4 | TRBD2 | TRBJ2-5
CSARYQETQYF | TGCAGTGCCCGGTACCAAGAGACCCAGTACTTC | NA | TRBV20-1 | NA | TRBJ2-5
CASSAAGSTDTQYF | TGTGCCAGCTCCGCAGCAGGGTCCACAGATACGCAGTATTTT | NA | TRBV18 | NA | TRBJ2-3
CASSLPRLATETQYF | TGTGCCAGCAGCCTCCCGAGACTAGCCACGGAGACCCAGTACTTC | NA | TRBV6-5 | TRBD2 | TRBJ2-5
CASSLSRGRSNQPQHF | TGTGCCAGCAGCTTGTCCAGGGGTAGGAGCAATCAGCCCCAGCATTTT | NA | TRBV7-2 | NA | TRBJ1-5
CASNKGTDYSNQPQHF | TGTGCCAGCAACAAAGGGACAGATTATAGCAATCAGCCCCAGCATTTT | NA | TRBV5-5 | TRBD1 | TRBJ1-5
CAWSVAGQGSEKLFF | TGTGCCTGGAGTGTAGCTGGGCAGGGAAGTGAAAAACTGTTTTTT | NA | TRBV30 | NA | TRBJ1-4
CASSPRLAGGSETQYF | TGTGCCAGCAGCCCCAGACTAGCGGGGGGTTCGGAGACCCAGTACTTC | few | TRBV3-1/TRBV3-2 | TRBD2 | TRBJ2-5
CASSLLGQGDQPQHF | TGTGCCAGCAGCCTTCTTGGACAGGGGGATCAGCCCCAGCATTTT | NA | TRBV4-2 | TRBD1 | TRBJ1-5